The source of this T cell receptor (beta chain) is a study of blood T cells in healthy people across ages. Each donor had around 11 milliliters of peripheral blood drawn. The V gene's germline CDR1 is LGHNA and CDR2 YSLEER. V lost 0 bases, J lost 8 bases, and 13 bases lay in between. CDR3 length equals 15 residues. The use of a sample-barcoded 5' primer and a J-beta primer mix characterized a second PCR of about 7 to 12 cycles. TCRdb reprocessed the 5' RACE reads with MiXCR, giving one entry per CDR3 protein. This sample carries about 1.1 million distinct CDR3 sequences, about two fifths of them seen once, and the ten largest clones take around 13%.

The clonotype was recovered from a man between 18 and 35 years old in good health. This chain joins TRBV4-3 and TRBJ1-4, with unresolved D. Specimen: blood. The CDR3 DNA follows: TGCGCCAGCAGCCAAGATGGATCGGGGAACGAAAAACTGTTTTTT. It specifies CASSQDGSGNEKLFF.